This T cell receptor beta chain was sequenced in a study of blood T cell repertoires in COVID-19. The wider study: Sites across the United States, Italy and Spain contributed samples from acute and convalescent COVID-19. Sample material is recorded as cDNA or gDNA derived from T cells, B-cell-depleted T cells, or PBMCs.

The CDR3 length is 16 residues. The germline gives CDR1 MNHNS, CDR2 SASEGT. V lost 2 bases to trimming and J lost 4 bases, with 15 bases between them. Authors' processing steps: Amplification of reference gene primers was used by the study to estimate nucleated cell counts. Data came from immunoSEQ multiplex PCR; TCRdb stores just in-frame clones and leaves some out. V and J calls and clone size are as listed in that table; D and trimming were resolved from the DNA. The sample has more than 85,000 clones; around four fifths are singletons. The sequence was obtained from a woman aged 55-70 years with acute or convalescent COVID-19. The J gene is TRBJ1-3, the V gene TRBV6-1, with D tentatively TRBD1 (6 bases). Sequenced sample: peripheral blood. CDR3 protein: CASSERGGLTGNTIYF. CDR3 DNA: TGTGCCAGCAGTGAAAGGGGGGGACTAACAGGAAACACCATATATTTT.